This TCR beta chain was observed in a study of early T cells in non-severe SARS-CoV-2 infection. Study-level background: Bulk RNA isolated from unsorted whole blood underwent sequencing; chains were not paired. Findings and caveats of the study: VDJdb matches were skewed toward anti-spike CD8 T cell responses.

Concerning this clonotype: Its antigen is still unknown.

Individually, cDNA molecules had unique molecular identifiers attached to them. TCRdb passed the 5' RACE reads through MiXCR, listing each CDR3 protein once. The sample holds roughly 86,000 distinct CDR3 sequences, about 14% seen once. Germline assignment: CDR1 LNHDA and CDR2 SQIVND (reference sequence). The CDR3 has 15 residues. V shed 3 bases and J shed 0 bases, with 10 bases lying between them. This clonotype was obtained from an adult who was a healthcare worker with PCR-confirmed SARS-CoV-2 infection or an uninfected control (not recorded which). Sequences were obtained from whole blood. The gene calls are TRBV19 and TRBJ2-3, with TRBD1 as a possible D gene (5 bases). For the CDR3, the DNA is TGTGCCAGTAGTATGCAGGGCCACAGCACAGATACGCAGTATTTT. Translated, it gives CASSMQGHSTDTQYF.